The source of this T cell receptor (beta chain) is a study of T cells in Graves' hyperthyroidism and ophthalmopathy. The J segment lost 4 bases and the V segment lost 2 bases, leaving 15 bases of the junction unmatched. Germline V gene data show CDR1 as SGHRS and CDR2 as YFSETQ. The CDR3 loop spans 18 amino acids. Ophthalmopathy patients had Clinical Activity Score at least 3, NOSPECS grade at least 4, duration under 3 months. Those patients with uncontrolled infection, other autoimmune disease, pregnancy or lactation were excluded. Each diagnosis was grounded in clinical symptoms, serum thyroxine and TRAb, thyroid ultrasound, and orbital computed tomography. The source material, RNA transcripts, was used to amplify TCR beta CDR3 regions. First-round RT-PCR targeting the TCR CDR3 was performed with the HTBI primer set. Via MiXCR, TCRdb re-called the multiplex PCR reads, giving one row per CDR3 protein. The table shows fewer than 650,000 distinct CDR3 sequences, with over 12% occurring only once.

Overall study results and limits: Within blood appeared most thyroid clonotypes that had expanded above 0.001.

This clonotype was found a few times. The antigen remains undetermined. The sample comprised blood. This clonotype originated in a woman aged 40 to 50 with Graves' ophthalmopathy. The chain uses TRBV5-1 and TRBJ2-7; 10 bases align to TRBD2. The CDR3 DNA reads as TGCGCCAGCAGCTTCTCCGGGAACGTCCCTAGCGGGAGTTACGAGCAGTACTTC. Its protein is CASSFSGNVPSGSYEQYF. The whole variable domain, filled in from reference TRBV5-1 and TRBJ2-7, reads KAGVTQTPRYLIKTRGQQVTLSCSPISGHRSVSWYQQTPGQGLQFLFEYFSETQRNKGNFPGRFSGRQFSNSRSEMNVSTLELGDSALYLCASSFSGNVPSGSYEQYFGPGTRLTVT.